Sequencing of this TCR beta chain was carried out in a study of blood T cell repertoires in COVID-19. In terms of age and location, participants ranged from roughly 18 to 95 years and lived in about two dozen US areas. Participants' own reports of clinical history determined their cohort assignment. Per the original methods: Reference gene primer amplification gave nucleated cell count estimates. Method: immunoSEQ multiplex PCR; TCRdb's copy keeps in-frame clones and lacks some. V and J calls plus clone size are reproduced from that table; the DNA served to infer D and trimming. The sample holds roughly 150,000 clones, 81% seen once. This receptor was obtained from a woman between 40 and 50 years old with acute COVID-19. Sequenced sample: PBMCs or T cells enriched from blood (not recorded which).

The CDR3 nucleotides read TGCGCCAGCAGCTTGGGGAGGGTGCGTAACTATGGCTACACCTTC. It specifies CASSLGRVRNYGYTF. The rearrangement uses TRBV5-1 and TRBJ1-2; D not resolved. This CDR3 has 15 amino acids. The V gene's germline CDR1 is SGHRS and CDR2 YFSETQ. V lost 0 bases and J lost 1, with 10 bases in between. The variable domain in full, with the rest retrieved from reference TRBV5-1 and TRBJ1-2, is KAGVTQTPRYLIKTRGQQVTLSCSPISGHRSVSWYQQTPGQGLQFLFEYFSETQRNKGNFPGRFSGRQFSNSRSEMNVSTLELGDSALYLCASSLGRVRNYGYTFGSGTRLTVV.